These T cell receptor beta chains were read from a single sample in a study of blood T cell repertoires in COVID-19. Generated by immunoSEQ multiplex PCR, the TCRdb table keeps only in-frame clones and is missing some. The data contain some 55,000 clones, roughly 77% of them singletons. The sample was peripheral blood. All receptors derive from a man in his 70s with active or convalescent COVID-19. Each CDR3 is given with its conserved first and last residue. Fields, in order: D gene, clone size, V gene, J gene, CDR3 DNA, CDR3 protein. D genes are given only for firm matches. Clone size appears in some rows only: once, few, many, or a class for an expanded clone.

D: TRBD2
size: .
V: TRBV5-1
J: TRBJ2-1
DNA: TGCGCCAGCAGTCCGTTTGTGGGAGGGTCCAATGAGCAGTTCTTC
CDR3: CASSPFVGGSNEQFF

D: TRBD1
size: .
V: TRBV7-6
J: TRBJ1-1
DNA: TGTGCCAGCAGCTATGGGACAGGGGGAGGTTCTGAAGCTTTCTTT
CDR3: CASSYGTGGGSEAFF

D: TRBD1
size: .
V: TRBV5-5
J: TRBJ2-3
DNA: TGTGCCAGCAGCTACCGCAGGGGGCAGACAGATACGCAGTATTTT
CDR3: CASSYRRGQTDTQYF

D: .
size: .
V: TRBV4-2
J: TRBJ1-2
DNA: TGTGCCAGCAGCCAAGCGGCCGGGGTTGGCTATGGCTACACCTTC
CDR3: CASSQAAGVGYGYTF

D: .
size: .
V: TRBV24-1
J: TRBJ2-7
DNA: TGTGCCACCCCTGAGGGGGGGTACGAGCAGTACTTC
CDR3: CATPEGGYEQYF

D: TRBD1
size: .
V: TRBV5-6
J: TRBJ1-2
DNA: TGTGCCAGCAGCTTGAGCAGGGGGTATGGCTACACCTTC
CDR3: CASSLSRGYGYTF

D: .
size: once
V: TRBV6-5
J: TRBJ1-1
DNA: TGTGCCAGCAGCTCCAAGGGCAGGGGTACTGAAGCTTTCTTT
CDR3: CASSSKGRGTEAFF

D: .
size: .
V: TRBV19
J: TRBJ2-2
DNA: TGTGCCAGTGTAACCGGGAGAAACACCGGGGAGCTGTTTTTT
CDR3: CASVTGRNTGELFF

D: .
size: .
V: TRBV6-5
J: TRBJ1-5
DNA: TGTGCCAGCAGTTACACGACAGGACCCGATCAGCCCCAGCATTTT
CDR3: CASSYTTGPDQPQHF

D: TRBD1
size: few
V: TRBV7-3
J: TRBJ2-1
DNA: TGTGCCAGCAGCTTAGTGGGCAGGGGGCTCGACAATGAGCAGTTCTTC
CDR3: CASSLVGRGLDNEQFF

D: .
size: .
V: TRBV12-3/TRBV12-4
J: TRBJ2-7
DNA: TGTGCCAGCAGATTTAAAAATTCCTACGAGCAGTACTTC
CDR3: CASRFKNSYEQYF

D: TRBD1
size: few
V: TRBV7-9
J: TRBJ1-2
DNA: TGTGCCAGCAGCTTAGGGGGACAGTGGGGCAACTATGGCTACACCTTC
CDR3: CASSLGGQWGNYGYTF

D: TRBD1
size: once
V: TRBV28
J: TRBJ2-5
DNA: TGTGCCAGCAGTCCATGGACAGGGCCCCAAGAGACCCAGTACTTC
CDR3: CASSPWTGPQETQYF

D: .
size: few
V: TRBV7-6
J: TRBJ1-4
DNA: TGTGCCAGCAGCCCTTCTAGACAGGCAACTAATGAAAAACTGTTTTTT
CDR3: CASSPSRQATNEKLFF